The 23 T cell receptor beta chains below come from one sample, sequenced in a study of shared clonotypes between healthy human individuals. Clones were sequenced by immunoSEQ multiplex PCR, and TCRdb holds only the in-frame ones, with some missing. Of more than 2 million clones listed, 93% are singletons. In the naive CD8 group, cells lacked CD45RO and were positively selected for CCR7, so terminally differentiated effector memory CD45RA+ cells were left out. Sequenced material: naive CD8+ T cells from PBMCs. Source of these receptors: a man aged 18-30 years in good health. Some clones in this sample may be carry-over from other donors' samples.

Notes on this clone: The same CDR3 can be traced to other DNA sequences in this sample. The chain joins TRBV6-5 to TRBJ2-1, with D uncertain. The CDR3 totals 12 residues. The ends were cut back, 2 bases at V and 6 bases at J, with 5 bases in the middle. Looked up from germline, CDR1 is MNHEY and CDR2 is SVGAGI. For the CDR3, the DNA is TGTGCCAGCAGTTACCTAGGCAATGAGCAGTTCTTC. Its translation is CASSYLGNEQFF.

The chain combines TRBV5-8 with TRBJ2-1, with D perhaps matching TRBD1 (6 bases). The germline gives CDR1 SGHTS, CDR2 YDEGEE. V lost 4 bases and J lost 8, with 10 bases in between. The CDR3 has 12 amino acids. DNA for the CDR3: TGTGCCAGCAGCCAGGGGAGTGATGAGCAGTTCTTC. This encodes CASSQGSDEQFF.

This chain joins TRBV28 and TRBJ2-1; no clear D. Germline CDR1 is MDHEN and CDR2 is SYDVKM. This CDR3 has 13 amino acids. V was shortened by 2 bases and J by 4 bases, with 6 bases between the two germline ends. In DNA form, the CDR3 reads TGTGCCAGCAGTTTAAGACTTTACAATGAGCAGTTCTTC. Protein sequence: CASSLRLYNEQFF.

The V call is TRBV6-5, the J call TRBJ1-2; a weak D match, TRBD1 (6 bases). The germline V gene encodes CDR1 MNHEY and CDR2 SVGAGI. Trimming stripped 5 bases from V and 8 bases from J, with 18 bases between. The CDR3 has 14 amino acids. In DNA form, the CDR3 reads TGTGCCAGCAGTGAAGTGAGCAGGGGATGGGGCTACACCTTC. Encoded protein: CASSEVSRGWGYTF.

The V gene is TRBV5-1, the J gene TRBJ1-2; tentative D call: TRBD1 (6 bases). The length of the CDR3 is 15 residues. CDR1 is SGHRS, CDR2 YFSETQ, per germline. The germline V and J ends were trimmed by 0 bases and 3 bases, with 12 bases remaining between them. In DNA, the CDR3 is TGCGCCAGCAGCTTGGGCAGGGGTTCGTACTATGGCTACACCTTC. Protein: CASSLGRGSYYGYTF.

The chain combines TRBV9 with TRBJ2-3, with D perhaps TRBD1 (6 bases). This CDR3 is 15 amino acids long. V was pared by 0 bases and J by 3 bases, with 11 bases between. Germline V CDR1 and CDR2: SGDLS, YYNGEE. CDR3 amino acids: CASSVAGQKTDTQYF. Written as DNA, the CDR3 is TGTGCCAGCAGCGTAGCTGGACAGAAGACAGATACGCAGTATTTT.

This clone has just a few counts. The chain employs TRBV7-3 and TRBJ1-2; D might be TRBD1 (6 bases). Germline CDR1 is SGHTA and CDR2 is FQGTGA. V lost 5 bases, J lost 6 bases, and 16 bases lay in between. CDR3 size: 14 residues. CDR3: CASSLIQGDDGYTF. The CDR3 DNA sequence: TGTGCCAGCAGCCTCATACAGGGTGATGATGGCTACACCTTC.

A word on this clone: Other DNA sequences from this sample encode an identical CDR3 as well. This chain connects TRBV15 to TRBJ2-2; D not certain. V was trimmed by 0 bases and J by 4 bases, leaving 9 bases between them. The CDR3 runs 15 residues. The germline gives CDR1 LNHNV, CDR2 YYDKDF (reference sequence). The CDR3 nucleotides read TGTGCCACCAGCAGAGATCGAGGTAGCACCGGGGAGCTGTTTTTT. It yields the protein CATSRDRGSTGELFF.

The chain employs TRBV9 and TRBJ2-7, with a weak D call TRBD1 (6 bases). The CDR3 contains 14 residues. Germline V gene lookup returns CDR1 SGDLS and CDR2 YYNGEE. V shed 4 bases and J shed 6 bases, with 17 bases lying between them. The CDR3 sequence is CASSPAGTLAEQYF. The CDR3 DNA follows: TGTGCCAGCAGCCCCGCCGGGACATTAGCCGAGCAGTACTTC.

V gene TRBV15 combines with J gene TRBJ2-3; 12 bases are a match to TRBD2. This CDR3 spans 17 amino acids. The germline CDR1 and CDR2 sequences are LNHNV and YYDKDF (reference sequence). The junction had 12 bases not matched to a gene; V was cut back by 5 bases and J by 6 bases. CDR3 amino acids: CATSPIATSGSLDTQYF. The CDR3 DNA reads as TGTGCCACCAGCCCAATAGCGACTAGCGGGAGTTTGGATACGCAGTATTTT.

The chain couples TRBV5-6 to TRBJ2-1; 7 positions agree with TRBD1. CDR1 is SGHDT, CDR2 YYEEEE, per germline. J was trimmed by 4 bases and V by 1 base; bases with no gene match: 2. CDR3 size: 14 residues. The DNA of the CDR3 is TGTGCCAGCAGCTTGCCGGGACAGTACAATGAGCAGTTCTTC. Amino acids: CASSLPGQYNEQFF.

This clone was detected once. The V gene is TRBV11-2, the J gene TRBJ2-1; 7 bases agree with TRBD2. The CDR3 is 15 residues long. CDR1 SGHAT and CDR2 FQNNGV come from the germline V gene. Trimming took 6 bases from V and 4 from J; bases not matched to a gene: 9. CDR3 sequence (DNA): TGTGCCAGCAGTTTACCGGGACTAACTTACAATGAGCAGTTCTTC. Translation gives CASSLPGLTYNEQFF. The variable domain in full, with the rest retrieved from reference TRBV11-2 and TRBJ2-1, is EAGVAQSPRYKIIEKRQSVAFWCNPISGHATLYWYQQILGQGPKLLIQFQNNGVVDDSQLPKDRFSAERLKGVDSTLKIQPAKLEDSAVYLCASSLPGLTYNEQFFGPGTRLTVL.

J is TRBJ1-5 and V is TRBV7-9, with D perhaps TRBD1 (6 bases). The V gene lost 3 bases and the J gene lost 4 bases, with 22 bases spanning the gap. CDR3 length: 18 amino acids. From germline, CDR1 is SEHNR and CDR2 FQNEAQ (reference sequence). The CDR3 loop is CASSLGAASGGWNQPQHF. CDR3 sequence (DNA): TGTGCCAGCAGCTTGGGAGCGGCTAGCGGGGGCTGGAATCAGCCCCAGCATTTT.

V and J are TRBV2 and TRBJ1-1; D may be TRBD1 (5 bases). Per the germline V gene, CDR1 is SNHLY and CDR2 is FYNNEI. V gave up 6 bases and J gave up 5 bases, with 28 bases separating them. CDR3 length equals 18 residues. In nucleotides, the CDR3 is TGTGCCAGCAGCAAAAGCGCCAGGGTTATGATCTCTGGGACTGAAGCTTTCTTT. Protein: CASSKSARVMISGTEAFF.

The chain joins TRBV6-6 to TRBJ1-3; perhaps TRBD1 as D (6 bases). Trimming took 6 bases from V and 9 from J, leaving 18 bases between them. Germline V gene sequence: CDR1 MNHNY, CDR2 SVGAGI (reference sequence). The CDR3 runs 14 residues. The CDR3 DNA reads TGTGCCAGCAGCGCACCGAAGGGGGAGAGCACCATATATTTT. As protein: CASSAPKGESTIYF.

The chain is built from TRBV7-9 and TRBJ1-2; TRBD1 matches 8 bases. The CDR3 is made up of 16 amino acids. J gave up 5 bases and V 8 bases, and 16 bases lay outside the gene matches. Germline assignment: CDR1 SEHNR and CDR2 FQNEAQ (reference sequence). In DNA form, the CDR3 reads TGTGCCAGCCGAGGGGGAGGCCAGGGGGCGAGATATGGCTACACCTTC. It translates to CASRGGGQGARYGYTF. The full variable domain, completed using reference TRBV7-9 and TRBJ1-2, is DTGVSQNPRHKITKRGQNVTFRCDPISEHNRLYWYRQTLGQGPEFLTYFQNEAQLEKSRLLSDRFSAERPKGSFSTLEIQRTEQGDSAMYLCASRGGGQGARYGYTFGSGTRLTVV.

V gene TRBV7-9 combines with J gene TRBJ1-1, with D perhaps matching TRBD1 (5 bases). This CDR3 is built from 16 residues. The V end was cut by 2 bases, the J end by 3 bases, with 16 bases between. Germline CDR1 SEHNR, CDR2 FQNEAQ (reference sequence). The CDR3, as DNA: TGTGCCAGCAGCTTATTCGATGGGGGAAGGGACACTGAAGCTTTCTTT. Translated: CASSLFDGGRDTEAFF. Complete variable domain (other parts from reference TRBV7-9 and TRBJ1-1): DTGVSQNPRHKITKRGQNVTFRCDPISEHNRLYWYRQTLGQGPEFLTYFQNEAQLEKSRLLSDRFSAERPKGSFSTLEIQRTEQGDSAMYLCASSLFDGGRDTEAFFGQGTRLTVV.

The CDR3 region is CASSLGLGGEQFF. In DNA form, the CDR3 reads TGTGCCAGCAGCTTAGGTCTCGGTGGTGAGCAGTTCTTC. This rearrangement joins TRBV7-2 to TRBJ2-1; D is unresolved. V was shortened by 1 base and J by 9 bases, with 10 bases between the two germline ends. The germline CDR1 and CDR2 sequences are SGHTA and FQGNSA. This CDR3 is 13 amino acids long.

The CDR3 nucleotides read TGTGCCATCAGTGAAGGGTTTTATAGCAATCAGCCCCAGCATTTT. Its translation: CAISEGFYSNQPQHF. J is TRBJ1-5 and V is TRBV10-3; D not certain. The germline V and J ends were trimmed by 3 bases and 0 bases, with 9 bases remaining between them. Germline CDR1 ENHRY, CDR2 SYGVKD. The CDR3 extends over 15 amino acids.

The V call is TRBV4-3, the J call TRBJ2-2, with 11 bases aligning to TRBD1. V lost 2 bases and J lost 7; bases outside the gene matches: 9. Looked up from germline, CDR1 is LGHNA and CDR2 is YSLEER. CDR3 length equals 17 residues. This CDR3 is CASSQTRGQGAFGELFF. DNA of the CDR3: TGCGCCAGCAGCCAAACGCGAGGACAGGGGGCGTTCGGGGAGCTGTTTTTT.

This chain joins TRBV27 and TRBJ2-7; no reliable D call. The CDR3 is made up of 15 amino acids. Trimming shortened V by 5 bases and J by 0 bases, and 14 bases separated the two germline ends. The germline V gene encodes CDR1 MNHEY and CDR2 SMNVEV (reference sequence). Here the CDR3 DNA reads TGTGCCAGCAGTCCTTCAGCGAAAAGCTCCTACGAGCAGTACTTC. Amino acid sequence: CASSPSAKSSYEQYF.

The J gene is TRBJ2-7, the V gene TRBV7-9, with D perhaps given as TRBD1 or TRBD2 (5 bases each). The V end was cut by 8 bases, the J end by 3 bases, with 14 bases between. Germline lookup yields CDR1 SEHNR and CDR2 FQNEAQ (reference sequence). The CDR3 extends over 13 amino acids. CDR3 in DNA: TGTGCCAGCTCCAGGGAGAGGAACTACGAGCAGTACTTC. It is translated as CASSRERNYEQYF.

Remarks on this clone: Other DNA sequences from this sample encode an identical CDR3 as well. V usage is TRBV27 and J usage is TRBJ1-5; maybe TRBD1 (6 bases). The germline V gene has CDR1 MNHEY and CDR2 SMNVEV (reference sequence). The V gene lost 5 bases and the J gene lost 7 bases, with 12 bases spanning the gap. CDR3 size: 13 residues. This CDR3 is CASSLQGLQPQHF. CDR3 DNA: TGTGCCAGCAGTCTACAGGGTTTACAGCCCCAGCATTTT.